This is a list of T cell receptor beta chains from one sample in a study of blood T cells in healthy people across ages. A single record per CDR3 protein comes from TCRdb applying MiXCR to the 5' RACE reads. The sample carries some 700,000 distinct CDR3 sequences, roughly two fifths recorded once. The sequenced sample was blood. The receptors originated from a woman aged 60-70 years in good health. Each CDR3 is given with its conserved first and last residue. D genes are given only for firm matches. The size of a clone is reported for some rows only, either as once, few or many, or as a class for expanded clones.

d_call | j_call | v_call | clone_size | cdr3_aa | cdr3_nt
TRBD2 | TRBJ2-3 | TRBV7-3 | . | CASSSQTSGADTQYF | TGTGCCAGCAGCTCGCAGACTAGCGGGGCAGATACGCAGTATTTT
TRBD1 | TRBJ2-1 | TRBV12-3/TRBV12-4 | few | CASSSDRGSTYNEQFF | TGTGCCAGCAGCAGCGACAGGGGCAGTACCTACAATGAGCAGTTCTTC
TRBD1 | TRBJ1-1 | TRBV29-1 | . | CSVGQGHTEAFF | TGCAGCGTTGGACAGGGTCACACTGAAGCTTTCTTT
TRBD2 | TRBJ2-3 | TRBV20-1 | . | CSAPRTSGGLDTDTQYF | TGCAGTGCTCCCCGGACTAGCGGGGGCCTGGATACCGATACGCAGTATTTT
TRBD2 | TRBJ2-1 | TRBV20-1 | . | CSATGTSGSSYNEQFF | TGCAGTGCTACTGGGACTAGCGGGAGCTCCTACAATGAGCAGTTCTTC
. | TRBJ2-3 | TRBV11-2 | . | CASTGLWRRGESTDTQYF | TGTGCCAGCACTGGTCTTTGGCGGAGGGGGGAAAGCACAGATACGCAGTATTTT
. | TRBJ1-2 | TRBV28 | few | CASSSGEGVSHYGYTF | TGTGCCAGCAGTTCCGGGGAAGGGGTATCCCACTATGGCTACACCTTC
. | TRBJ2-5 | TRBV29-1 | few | CSVAGTEKETQYF | TGCAGCGTTGCAGGGACTGAAAAAGAGACCCAGTACTTC
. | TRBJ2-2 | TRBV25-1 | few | CASRNRGGTGELFF | TGTGCCAGCAGGAACCGGGGAGGAACCGGGGAGCTGTTTTTT
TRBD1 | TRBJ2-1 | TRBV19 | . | CATQGSSYNEQFF | TGTGCCACACAGGGGAGCTCCTACAATGAGCAGTTCTTC
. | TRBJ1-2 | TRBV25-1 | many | CASSELFEDNYGYTF | TGTGCCAGCAGTGAACTATTTGAGGATAACTATGGCTACACCTTC
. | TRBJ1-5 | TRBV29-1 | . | CSAGDGGSNQPQHF | TGCAGCGCCGGGGACGGTGGAAGCAATCAGCCCCAGCATTTT
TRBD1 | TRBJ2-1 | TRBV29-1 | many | CSVQGQGTYNEQFF | TGCAGCGTCCAAGGACAGGGAACCTACAATGAGCAGTTCTTC
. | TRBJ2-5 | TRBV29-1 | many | CSVVFQDGRGYF | TGCAGCGTTGTTTTCCAAGACGGGCGCGGGTACTTC
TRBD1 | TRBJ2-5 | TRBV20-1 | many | CSARQGQATQYF | TGCAGTGCTCGACAGGGTCAGGCGACCCAGTACTTC
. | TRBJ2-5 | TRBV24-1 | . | CATSDRGTSKETQYF | TGTGCCACCAGTGATCGCGGGACTTCCAAAGAGACCCAGTACTTC
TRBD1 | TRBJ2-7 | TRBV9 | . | CASSVAVGQGIYEQYF | TGTGCCAGCAGCGTAGCTGTGGGACAGGGGATCTACGAGCAGTACTTC
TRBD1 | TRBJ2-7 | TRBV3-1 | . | CASSPKTGGEQYF | TGTGCCAGCAGCCCTAAAACAGGGGGCGAGCAGTACTTC
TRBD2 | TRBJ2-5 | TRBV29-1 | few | CSVLTFRLAGGEWETQYF | TGCAGCGTTTTGACCTTTCGACTAGCGGGGGGGGAGTGGGAGACCCAGTACTTC
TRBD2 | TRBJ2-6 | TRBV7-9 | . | CASSPTAGGVIRPGANILTF | TGTGCCAGCAGCCCAACCGCGGGGGGCGTAATCAGGCCTGGGGCCAACATCCTGACTTTC
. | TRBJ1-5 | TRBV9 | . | CASGTDDQPQHF | TGTGCCAGCGGGACTGACGATCAGCCCCAGCATTTT
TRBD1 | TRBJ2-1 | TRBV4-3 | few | CASSQDRDRDYNEQFF | TGCGCCAGCAGCCAAGACCGGGACAGGGACTACAATGAGCAGTTCTTC
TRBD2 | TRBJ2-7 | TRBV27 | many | CASSSRTSRREQYF | TGTGCCAGCAGTTCCAGGACTAGCAGGCGCGAGCAGTACTTC
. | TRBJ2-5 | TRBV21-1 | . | CARTTGGEETQYF | TGTGCCAGGACTACAGGGGGCGAAGAGACCCAGTACTTC
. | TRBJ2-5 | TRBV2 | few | CASSDPSYNEQYF | TGTGCCAGCTCTGACCCCTCCTACAATGAGCAGTACTTC
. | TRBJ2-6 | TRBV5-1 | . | CASSLTQGSGANVLTF | TGCGCCAGCAGCTTGACTCAGGGTTCAGGGGCCAACGTCCTGACTTTC
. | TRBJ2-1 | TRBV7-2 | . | CASSSQPRGGLSYNEQFF | TGTGCCAGCAGCTCCCAACCCAGGGGCGGGCTTTCCTACAATGAGCAGTTCTTC
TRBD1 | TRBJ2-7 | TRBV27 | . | CASSGDRASYEQYF | TGTGCCAGCAGTGGGGACAGGGCGTCCTACGAGCAGTACTTC
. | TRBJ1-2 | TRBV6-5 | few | CASSYSSYGYTF | TGTGCCAGCAGTTACTCCAGCTATGGCTACACCTTC
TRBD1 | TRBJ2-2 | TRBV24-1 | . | CATSELGQGYTGELFF | TGTGCCACCAGTGAACTTGGACAGGGCTACACCGGGGAGCTGTTTTTT
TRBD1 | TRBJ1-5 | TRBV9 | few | CASSVEAGGWQPRHF | TGTGCCAGCAGCGTAGAAGCAGGGGGCTGGCAGCCCCGGCATTTT
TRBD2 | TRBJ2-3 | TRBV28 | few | CASSWTSGSGTTDTQYF | TGTGCCAGCAGTTGGACTAGCGGGAGTGGGACCACAGATACGCAGTATTTT
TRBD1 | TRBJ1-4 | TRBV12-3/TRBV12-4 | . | CASSSLRDRTTNEKLFF | TGTGCCAGCAGTTCACTCCGGGACAGAACAACTAATGAAAAACTGTTTTTT
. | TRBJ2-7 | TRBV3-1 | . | CASSQDEGRARSCEQYF | TGTGCCAGCAGCCAAGATGAAGGCAGGGCCCGATCCTGCGAGCAGTACTTC
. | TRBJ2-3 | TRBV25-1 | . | CASSETNPRDTQYF | TGTGCCAGCAGTGAAACAAATCCGCGAGATACGCAGTATTTT
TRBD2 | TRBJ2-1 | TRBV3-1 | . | CASRGLAGLSSYNEQFF | TGTGCCAGCAGGGGACTAGCGGGATTAAGCTCCTACAATGAGCAGTTCTTC
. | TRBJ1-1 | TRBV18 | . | CASSRSLTGNTEAFF | TGTGCCAGCTCACGGTCCCTAACGGGGAACACTGAAGCTTTCTTT
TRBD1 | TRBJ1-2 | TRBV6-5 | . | CASSLQGWVNYGYTF | TGTGCCAGCAGCTTACAGGGGTGGGTTAACTATGGCTACACCTTC
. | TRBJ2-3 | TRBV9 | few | CASSVDSSTDTQYF | TGTGCTAGCAGCGTTGACTCAAGCACAGATACGCAGTATTTT
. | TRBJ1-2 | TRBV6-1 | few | CASSEGRVGYTF | TGTGCCAGCAGTGAGGGCAGGGTCGGCTACACCTTC
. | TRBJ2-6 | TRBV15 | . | CATSTRSPGANVLTF | TGTGCCACCAGCACCAGGTCCCCTGGGGCCAACGTCCTGACTTTC
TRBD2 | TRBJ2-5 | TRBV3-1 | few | CASSQVLAGASGYQETQYF | TGTGCCAGCAGCCAAGTACTAGCGGGGGCCTCCGGGTACCAAGAGACCCAGTACTTC
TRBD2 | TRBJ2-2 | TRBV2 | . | CASSERASGGSTTGELFF | TGTGCCAGCAGTGAAAGGGCTAGCGGGGGATCGACCACCGGGGAGCTGTTTTTT
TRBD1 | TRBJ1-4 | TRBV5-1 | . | CASKLAGGREKLFF | TGCGCCAGCAAGCTTGCAGGGGGCAGGGAAAAACTGTTTTTT
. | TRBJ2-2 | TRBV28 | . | CASSSGSTGELFF | TGTGCCAGCAGTTCCGGCAGCACCGGGGAGCTGTTTTTT
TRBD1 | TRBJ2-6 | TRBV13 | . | CASRATGQGSSGANVLTF | TGTGCCAGCAGGGCCACCGGACAGGGGAGCTCTGGGGCCAACGTCCTGACTTTC
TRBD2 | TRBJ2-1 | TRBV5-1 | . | CASSSSGAISYNEQFF | TGCGCCAGCAGCTCTAGCGGAGCGATCTCCTACAATGAGCAGTTCTTC
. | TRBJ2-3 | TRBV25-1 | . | CASSEQQGLTDTQYF | TGTGCCAGCAGTGAACAACAGGGTCTCACAGATACGCAGTATTTT
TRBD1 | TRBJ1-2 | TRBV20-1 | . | CSAVEGQGDYGYTF | TGCAGTGCAGTAGAGGGACAGGGTGACTATGGCTACACCTTC
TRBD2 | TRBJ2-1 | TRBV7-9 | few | CATGTSGTDEQFF | TGTGCCACCGGGACTAGCGGGACGGATGAGCAGTTCTTC
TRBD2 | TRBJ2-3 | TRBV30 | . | CAWSVPLPASGDTQYF | TGTGCCTGGAGTGTACCCCTTCCGGCTAGCGGAGATACGCAGTATTTT
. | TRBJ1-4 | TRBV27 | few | CASSWEATNEKLFF | TGTGCCAGCAGTTGGGAAGCAACTAATGAAAAACTGTTTTTT
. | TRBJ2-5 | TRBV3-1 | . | CASSPDYGPQYF | TGTGCCAGCAGCCCAGACTACGGACCTCAGTACTTC